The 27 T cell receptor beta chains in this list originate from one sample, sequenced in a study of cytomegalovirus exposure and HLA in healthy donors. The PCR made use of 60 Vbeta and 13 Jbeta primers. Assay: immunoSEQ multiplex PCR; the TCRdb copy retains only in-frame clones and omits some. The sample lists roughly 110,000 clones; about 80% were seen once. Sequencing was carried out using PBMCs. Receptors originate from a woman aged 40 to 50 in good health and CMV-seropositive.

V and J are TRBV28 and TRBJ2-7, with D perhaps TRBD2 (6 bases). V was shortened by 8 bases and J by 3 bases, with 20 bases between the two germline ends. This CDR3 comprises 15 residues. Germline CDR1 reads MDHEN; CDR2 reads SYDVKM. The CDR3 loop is CASSSQAGQGYEQYF. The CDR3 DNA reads TGTGCCAGCTCCTCTCAGGCGGGGCAGGGCTACGAGCAGTACTTC.

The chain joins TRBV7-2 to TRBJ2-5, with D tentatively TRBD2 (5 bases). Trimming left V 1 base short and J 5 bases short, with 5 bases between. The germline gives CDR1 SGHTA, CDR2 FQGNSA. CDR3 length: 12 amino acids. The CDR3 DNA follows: TGTGCCAGCAGCTTAGGGAGGGAGACCCAGTACTTC. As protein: CASSLGRETQYF.

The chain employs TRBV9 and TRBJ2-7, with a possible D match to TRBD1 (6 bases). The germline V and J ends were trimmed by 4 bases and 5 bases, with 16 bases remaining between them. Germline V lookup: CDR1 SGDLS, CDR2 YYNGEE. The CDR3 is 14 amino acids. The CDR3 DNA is TGTGCCAGCAGCCTGGGTCCTGGGGGCAACGAGCAGTACTTC. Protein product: CASSLGPGGNEQYF.

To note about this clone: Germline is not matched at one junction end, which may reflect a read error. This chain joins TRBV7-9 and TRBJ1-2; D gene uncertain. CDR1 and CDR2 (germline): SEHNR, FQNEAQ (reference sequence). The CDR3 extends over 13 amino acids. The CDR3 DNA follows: TGTTCCAGCAGCTACGGGAGTAACTATGGCTACACCTTC. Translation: CSSSYGSNYGYTF.

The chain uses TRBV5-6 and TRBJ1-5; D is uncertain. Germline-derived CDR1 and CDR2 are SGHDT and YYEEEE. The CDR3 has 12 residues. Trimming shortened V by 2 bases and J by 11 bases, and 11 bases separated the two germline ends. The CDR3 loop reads CASSFGREAQHF. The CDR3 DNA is TGTGCCAGCAGCTTCGGGAGGGAGGCCCAGCATTTT.

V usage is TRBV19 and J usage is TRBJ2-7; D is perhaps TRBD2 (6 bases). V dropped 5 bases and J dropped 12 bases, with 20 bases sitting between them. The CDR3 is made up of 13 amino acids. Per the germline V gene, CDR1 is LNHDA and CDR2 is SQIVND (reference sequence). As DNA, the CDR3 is TGTGCCAGTAGTTGGCCCCCGGGAGAAACTCTGTACTTC. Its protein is CASSWPPGETLYF.

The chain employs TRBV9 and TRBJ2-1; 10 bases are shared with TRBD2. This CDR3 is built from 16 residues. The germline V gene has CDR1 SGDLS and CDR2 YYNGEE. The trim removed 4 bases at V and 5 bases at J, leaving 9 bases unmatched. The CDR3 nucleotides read TGTGCCAGCAGCCCCCGGGGTACTAGCGGGAACAATGAGCAGTTCTTC. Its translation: CASSPRGTSGNNEQFF. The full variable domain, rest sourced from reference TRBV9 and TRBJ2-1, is DSGVTQTPKHLITATGQRVTLRCSPRSGDLSVYWYQQSLDQGLQFLIQYYNGEERAKGNILERFSAQQFPDLHSELNLSSLELGDSALYFCASSPRGTSGNNEQFFGPGTRLTVL.

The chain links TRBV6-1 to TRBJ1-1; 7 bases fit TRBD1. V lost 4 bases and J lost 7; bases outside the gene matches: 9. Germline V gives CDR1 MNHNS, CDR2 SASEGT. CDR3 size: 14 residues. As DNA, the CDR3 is TGTGCCAGCAGTGTTGACAGGGAAGGGGGTGAAGCTTTCTTT. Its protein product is CASSVDREGGEAFF.

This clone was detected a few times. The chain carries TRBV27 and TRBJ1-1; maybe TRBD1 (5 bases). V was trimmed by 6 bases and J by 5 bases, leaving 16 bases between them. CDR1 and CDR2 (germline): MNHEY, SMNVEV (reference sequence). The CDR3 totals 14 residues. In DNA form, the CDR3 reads TGTGCCAGCAGCCCCCGGGGGGAGCCAACTGAAGCTTTCTTT. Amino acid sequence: CASSPRGEPTEAFF.

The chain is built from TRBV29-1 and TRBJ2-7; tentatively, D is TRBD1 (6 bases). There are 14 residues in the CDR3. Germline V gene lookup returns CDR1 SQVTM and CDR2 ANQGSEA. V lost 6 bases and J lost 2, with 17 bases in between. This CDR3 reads CSVARPGQTYEQYF. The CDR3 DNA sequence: TGCAGCGTGGCCCGGCCAGGACAGACCTACGAGCAGTACTTC.

The CDR3 DNA reads as TGTGCCAGTAGTTTCAGACAGGGTGGCTCACCCCTCCACTTT. It specifies CASSFRQGGSPLHF. This sequence joins TRBV19 and TRBJ1-6, with 7 bases that match TRBD1. Germline loops: CDR1 LNHDA, CDR2 SQIVND (reference sequence). This CDR3 is built from 14 residues. Trimming took 5 bases from V and 10 from J; bases not matched to a gene: 8.

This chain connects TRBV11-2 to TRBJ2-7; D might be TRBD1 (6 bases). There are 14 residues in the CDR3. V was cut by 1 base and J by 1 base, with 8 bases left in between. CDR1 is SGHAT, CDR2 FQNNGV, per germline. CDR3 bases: TGTGCCAGCAGCTTAGGAGGGGGATCCTACGAGCAGTACTTC. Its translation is CASSLGGGSYEQYF.

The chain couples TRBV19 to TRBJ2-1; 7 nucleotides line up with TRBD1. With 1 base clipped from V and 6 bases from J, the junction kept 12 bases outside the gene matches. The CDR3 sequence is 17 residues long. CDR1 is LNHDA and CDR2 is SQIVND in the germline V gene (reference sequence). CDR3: CASSIVVVGQVFNEQFF. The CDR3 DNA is TGTGCCAGTAGTATAGTCGTCGTCGGACAGGTCTTCAATGAGCAGTTCTTC.

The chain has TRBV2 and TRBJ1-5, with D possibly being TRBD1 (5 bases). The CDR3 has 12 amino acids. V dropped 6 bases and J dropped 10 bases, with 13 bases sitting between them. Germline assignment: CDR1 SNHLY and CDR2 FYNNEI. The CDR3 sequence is CASRGPIRPQHF. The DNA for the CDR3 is TGTGCCAGCAGGGGGCCTATCAGACCCCAGCATTTT.

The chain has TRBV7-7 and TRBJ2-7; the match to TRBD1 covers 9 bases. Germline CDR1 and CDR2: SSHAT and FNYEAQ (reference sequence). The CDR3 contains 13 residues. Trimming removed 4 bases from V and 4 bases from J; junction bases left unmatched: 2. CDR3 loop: CASSSGTGYEQYF. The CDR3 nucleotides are TGTGCCAGCAGCTCCGGGACAGGGTACGAGCAGTACTTC.

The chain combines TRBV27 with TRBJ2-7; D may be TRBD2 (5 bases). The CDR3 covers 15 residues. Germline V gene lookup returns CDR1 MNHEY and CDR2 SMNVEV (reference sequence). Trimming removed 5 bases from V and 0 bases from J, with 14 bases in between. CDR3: CASSPRTGFSYEQYF. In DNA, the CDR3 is TGTGCCAGCAGTCCCCGGACGGGGTTCTCCTACGAGCAGTACTTC.

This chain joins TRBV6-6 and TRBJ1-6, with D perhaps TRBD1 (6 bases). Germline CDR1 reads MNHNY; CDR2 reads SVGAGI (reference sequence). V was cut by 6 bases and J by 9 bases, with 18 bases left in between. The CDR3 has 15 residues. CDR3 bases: TGTGCCAGCAGCATGATCCCAGGGGATGGTTCACCCCTCCACTTT. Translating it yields CASSMIPGDGSPLHF.

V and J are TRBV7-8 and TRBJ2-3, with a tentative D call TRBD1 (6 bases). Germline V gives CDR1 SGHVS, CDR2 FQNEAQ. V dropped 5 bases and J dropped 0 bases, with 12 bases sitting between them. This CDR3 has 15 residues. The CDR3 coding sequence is TGTGCCAGCAGCCCCTACAGGGCGAGCACAGATACGCAGTATTTT. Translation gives CASSPYRASTDTQYF.

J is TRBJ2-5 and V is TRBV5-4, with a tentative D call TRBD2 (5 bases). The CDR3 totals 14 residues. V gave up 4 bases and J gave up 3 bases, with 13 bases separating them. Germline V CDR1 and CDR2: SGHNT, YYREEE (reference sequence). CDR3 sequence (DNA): TGTGCCAGCAGCGTTGGACGGGAAAAAGAGACCCAGTACTTC. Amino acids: CASSVGREKETQYF.

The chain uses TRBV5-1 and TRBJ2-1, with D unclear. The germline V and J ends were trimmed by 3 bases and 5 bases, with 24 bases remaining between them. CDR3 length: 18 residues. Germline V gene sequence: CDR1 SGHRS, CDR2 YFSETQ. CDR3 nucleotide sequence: TGCGCCAGCAGCTGGAGATATGACGATCCGCTTACCCACAATGAGCAGTTCTTC. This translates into CASSWRYDDPLTHNEQFF. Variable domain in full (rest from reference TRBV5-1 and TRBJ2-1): KAGVTQTPRYLIKTRGQQVTLSCSPISGHRSVSWYQQTPGQGLQFLFEYFSETQRNKGNFPGRFSGRQFSNSRSEMNVSTLELGDSALYLCASSWRYDDPLTHNEQFFGPGTRLTVL.

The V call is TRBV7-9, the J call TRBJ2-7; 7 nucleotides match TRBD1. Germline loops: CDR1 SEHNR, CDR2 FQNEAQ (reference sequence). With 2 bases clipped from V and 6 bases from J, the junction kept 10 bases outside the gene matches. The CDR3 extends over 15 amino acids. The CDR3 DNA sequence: TGTGCCAGCAGCTTATCGAGGACAGGAACCTTCGAGCAGTACTTC. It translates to CASSLSRTGTFEQYF.

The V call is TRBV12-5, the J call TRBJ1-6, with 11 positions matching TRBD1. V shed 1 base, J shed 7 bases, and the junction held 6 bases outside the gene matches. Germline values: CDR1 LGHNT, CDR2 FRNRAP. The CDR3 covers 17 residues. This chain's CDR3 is CASGLGTGGFGNSPLHF. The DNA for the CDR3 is TGTGCTAGTGGTTTGGGGACAGGGGGCTTCGGAAATTCACCCCTCCACTTT. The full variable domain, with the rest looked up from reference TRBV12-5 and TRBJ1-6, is DARVTQTPRHKVTEMGQEVTMRCQPILGHNTVFWYRQTMMQGLELLAYFRNRAPLDDSGMPKDRFSAEMPDATLATLKIQPSEPRDSAVYFCASGLGTGGFGNSPLHFGNGTRLTVT.

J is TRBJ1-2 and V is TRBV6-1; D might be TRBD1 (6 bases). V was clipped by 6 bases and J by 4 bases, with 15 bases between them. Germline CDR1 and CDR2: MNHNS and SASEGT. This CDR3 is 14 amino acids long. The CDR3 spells CASSVNTGFYGYTF. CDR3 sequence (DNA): TGTGCCAGCAGCGTTAATACAGGGTTCTATGGCTACACCTTC.

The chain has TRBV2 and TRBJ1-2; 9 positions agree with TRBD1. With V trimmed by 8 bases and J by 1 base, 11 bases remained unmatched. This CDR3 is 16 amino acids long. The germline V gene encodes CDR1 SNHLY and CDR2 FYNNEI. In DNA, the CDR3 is TGTGCCAGCCCCGGACAGGGGCGGGGGAATAACTATGGCTACACCTTC. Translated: CASPGQGRGNNYGYTF.

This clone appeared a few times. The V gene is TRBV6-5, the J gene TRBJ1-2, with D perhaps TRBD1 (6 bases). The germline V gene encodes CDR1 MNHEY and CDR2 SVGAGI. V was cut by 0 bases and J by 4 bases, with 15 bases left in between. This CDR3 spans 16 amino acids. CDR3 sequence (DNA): TGTGCCAGCAGTTACTCGAGGGCTACAGGGAGCTATGGCTACACCTTC. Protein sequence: CASSYSRATGSYGYTF.

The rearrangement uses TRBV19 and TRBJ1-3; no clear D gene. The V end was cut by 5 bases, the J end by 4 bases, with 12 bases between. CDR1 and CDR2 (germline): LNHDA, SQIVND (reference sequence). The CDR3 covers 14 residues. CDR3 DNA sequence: TGTGCCAGTAGTTGGAGGGAGCGCGGAAACACCATATATTTT. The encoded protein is CASSWRERGNTIYF.

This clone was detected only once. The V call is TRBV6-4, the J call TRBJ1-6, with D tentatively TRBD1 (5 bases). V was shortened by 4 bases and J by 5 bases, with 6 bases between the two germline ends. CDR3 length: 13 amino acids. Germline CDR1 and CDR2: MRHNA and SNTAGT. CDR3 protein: CASSARDNSPLHF. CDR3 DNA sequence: TGTGCCAGCAGTGCCAGGGATAATTCACCCCTCCACTTT.